These T cell receptor beta chains were read from a single sample in a study of shared clonotypes between healthy human individuals. Assay used: immunoSEQ multiplex PCR; TCRdb lists only in-frame clones, some missing. The repertoire consists of approximately 2,000,000 clones, with 85% to 95% occurring once and the leading ten covering 0.3% to 0.45%. Sequenced: naive CD4+ T cells from PBMCs. These receptors were taken from a man aged 18-30 years in good health. Some clones in this sample may be carry-over from other donors' samples. The CDR3 runs from the conserved cysteine through the conserved F or W. The D gene is left open where the match is weak. Some rows have no size entry. The others give once, few or many, or a class for an expanded clone.

D gene: NA; clone size: NA; J gene: TRBJ2-5; CDR3 length: 15; V gene: TRBV10-3; CDR3 protein: CAISESNRREETQYF; CDR3 DNA: TGTGCCATCAGTGAGTCGAACCGCAGGGAAGAGACCCAGTACTTC
D gene: NA; clone size: NA; J gene: TRBJ1-1; CDR3 length: 16; V gene: TRBV19; CDR3 protein: CASSMVGDPTNTEAFF; CDR3 DNA: TGTGCCAGTAGTATGGTTGGGGATCCCACGAACACTGAAGCTTTCTTT
D gene: TRBD2; clone size: NA; J gene: TRBJ2-3; CDR3 length: 16; V gene: TRBV4-1; CDR3 protein: CASSFSGSVGTDTQYF; CDR3 DNA: TGCGCCAGCAGCTTTAGCGGGAGTGTGGGCACAGATACGCAGTATTTT
D gene: TRBD2; clone size: NA; J gene: TRBJ2-5; CDR3 length: 16; V gene: TRBV27; CDR3 protein: CASSSLAGSRRETQYF; CDR3 DNA: TGTGCCAGCAGTTCTCTAGCGGGATCTCGGCGGGAGACCCAGTACTTC
D gene: TRBD2; clone size: once; J gene: TRBJ2-3; CDR3 length: 13; V gene: TRBV7-2; CDR3 protein: CASSPLAGAAQYF; CDR3 DNA: TGTGCCAGCAGCCCGTTAGCGGGAGCGGCGCAGTATTTT
D gene: NA; clone size: NA; J gene: TRBJ1-3; CDR3 length: 17; V gene: TRBV9; CDR3 protein: CASSLMTVPGSGNTIYF; CDR3 DNA: TGTGCCAGCAGCCTAATGACCGTCCCTGGTTCTGGAAACACCATATATTTT
D gene: NA; clone size: NA; J gene: TRBJ2-7; CDR3 length: 14; V gene: TRBV19; CDR3 protein: CASSTSGGSYEQYF; CDR3 DNA: TGTGCCAGTAGTACCTCTGGGGGCTCCTACGAGCAGTACTTC
D gene: TRBD2; clone size: NA; J gene: TRBJ2-1; CDR3 length: 15; V gene: TRBV5-1; CDR3 protein: CASSFEPSGGNEQFF; CDR3 DNA: TGCGCCAGCAGCTTTGAGCCTAGCGGGGGCAATGAGCAGTTCTTC
D gene: TRBD2; clone size: NA; J gene: TRBJ2-1; CDR3 length: 15; V gene: TRBV10-3; CDR3 protein: CAISPPSGREAEQFF; CDR3 DNA: TGTGCCATCAGCCCTCCCAGCGGGAGAGAAGCTGAGCAGTTCTTC
D gene: NA; clone size: NA; J gene: TRBJ1-1; CDR3 length: 15; V gene: TRBV28; CDR3 protein: CASSLGQGIWTEAFF; CDR3 DNA: TGTGCCAGCAGTTTAGGGCAGGGTATCTGGACTGAAGCTTTCTTT
D gene: NA; clone size: NA; J gene: TRBJ1-5; CDR3 length: 14; V gene: TRBV15; CDR3 protein: CATSRTNSNQPQHF; CDR3 DNA: TGTGCCACCAGCAGAACCAATAGCAATCAGCCCCAGCATTTT
D gene: NA; clone size: NA; J gene: TRBJ2-6; CDR3 length: 13; V gene: TRBV6-1; CDR3 protein: CASSSKYSLVLTF; CDR3 DNA: TGTGCCAGCAGTTCCAAATACTCTCTCGTCCTGACTTTC
D gene: TRBD2; clone size: NA; J gene: TRBJ2-3; CDR3 length: 16; V gene: TRBV27; CDR3 protein: CASHHTSGSWTDTQYF; CDR3 DNA: TGTGCCAGCCATCATACTAGCGGGAGTTGGACAGATACGCAGTATTTT
D gene: TRBD2; clone size: NA; J gene: TRBJ2-3; CDR3 length: 18; V gene: TRBV5-4; CDR3 protein: CASSPPPTSPRGTDTQYF; CDR3 DNA: TGTGCCAGCAGCCCTCCTCCGACTAGCCCAAGGGGCACAGATACGCAGTATTTT
D gene: NA; clone size: NA; J gene: TRBJ2-3; CDR3 length: 18; V gene: TRBV29-1; CDR3 protein: CSVQGLGGERASTDTQYF; CDR3 DNA: TGCAGCGTTCAGGGACTTGGTGGGGAGCGGGCTAGCACAGATACGCAGTATTTT
D gene: TRBD1; clone size: NA; J gene: TRBJ1-5; CDR3 length: 18; V gene: TRBV19; CDR3 protein: CASRQDRDRGYSNQPQHF; CDR3 DNA: TGTGCCAGTAGACAGGACCGGGACAGGGGGTATAGCAATCAGCCCCAGCATTTT
D gene: NA; clone size: NA; J gene: TRBJ1-4; CDR3 length: 14; V gene: TRBV7-3; CDR3 protein: CASSFWVFNEKLFF; CDR3 DNA: TGTGCCAGCAGCTTTTGGGTCTTTAATGAAAAACTGTTTTTT
D gene: TRBD1; clone size: NA; J gene: TRBJ1-5; CDR3 length: 16; V gene: TRBV27; CDR3 protein: CASKRQGDYSNQPQHF; CDR3 DNA: TGTGCCAGCAAAAGACAGGGGGATTATAGCAATCAGCCCCAGCATTTT
D gene: TRBD1; clone size: NA; J gene: TRBJ2-7; CDR3 length: 15; V gene: TRBV7-2; CDR3 protein: CASSLIFGTAYEQYF; CDR3 DNA: TGTGCCAGCAGCTTAATATTCGGGACAGCCTACGAGCAGTACTTC
D gene: NA; clone size: NA; J gene: TRBJ1-5; CDR3 length: 16; V gene: TRBV6-6; CDR3 protein: CASSPPGTPGLESQHF; CDR3 DNA: TGTGCCAGCAGCCCCCCCGGGACACCCGGGTTGGAGTCCCAGCATTTT
D gene: TRBD1; clone size: NA; J gene: TRBJ1-5; CDR3 length: 15; V gene: TRBV30; CDR3 protein: CAWRAGTGGNQPQHF; CDR3 DNA: TGTGCCTGGAGAGCCGGGACAGGGGGCAATCAGCCCCAGCATTTT
D gene: TRBD1; clone size: NA; J gene: TRBJ2-3; CDR3 length: 15; V gene: TRBV5-1; CDR3 protein: CASRRQGASTDTQYF; CDR3 DNA: TGCGCCAGCAGGAGACAGGGGGCAAGCACAGATACGCAGTATTTT
D gene: NA; clone size: NA; J gene: TRBJ2-7; CDR3 length: 14; V gene: TRBV19; CDR3 protein: CASSNRQDSYEQYF; CDR3 DNA: TGTGCCAGTAGTAACCGACAGGACTCCTACGAGCAGTACTTC
D gene: NA; clone size: NA; J gene: TRBJ1-5; CDR3 length: 16; V gene: TRBV4-1; CDR3 protein: CASSQATGGSNQPQHF; CDR3 DNA: TGCGCCAGCAGCCAAGCAACGGGGGGTAGCAATCAGCCCCAGCATTTT
D gene: TRBD1; clone size: NA; J gene: TRBJ2-1; CDR3 length: 17; V gene: TRBV7-9; CDR3 protein: CASSLGHRGKINNEQFF; CDR3 DNA: TGTGCCAGCAGCTTAGGCCACAGGGGCAAGATAAACAATGAGCAGTTCTTC
D gene: NA; clone size: once; J gene: TRBJ2-3; CDR3 length: 13; V gene: TRBV7-2; CDR3 protein: CASSPTPAYTQYF; CDR3 DNA: TGTGCCAGCAGCCCAACCCCCGCTTATACGCAGTATTTT
D gene: NA; clone size: NA; J gene: TRBJ1-4; CDR3 length: 15; V gene: TRBV5-5; CDR3 protein: CASSWVNWPNEKLFF; CDR3 DNA: TGTGCCAGCAGTTGGGTAAATTGGCCCAATGAAAAACTGTTTTTT
D gene: TRBD1; clone size: NA; J gene: TRBJ2-7; CDR3 length: 16; V gene: TRBV6-5; CDR3 protein: CASSLDRSTVAVVQYF; CDR3 DNA: TGTGCCAGCAGTTTGGACAGGTCCACGGTCGCTGTCGTGCAGTACTTC
D gene: NA; clone size: NA; J gene: TRBJ1-2; CDR3 length: 15; V gene: TRBV28; CDR3 protein: CASTDRGRRLNGYTF; CDR3 DNA: TGTGCCAGCACTGACCGGGGGAGACGTCTCAATGGCTACACCTTC
D gene: NA; clone size: NA; J gene: TRBJ1-5; CDR3 length: 13; V gene: TRBV30; CDR3 protein: CAWDLGGDQPQHF; CDR3 DNA: TGTGCCTGGGACTTGGGAGGGGATCAGCCCCAGCATTTT
D gene: NA; clone size: once; J gene: TRBJ2-5; CDR3 length: 14; V gene: TRBV6-5; CDR3 protein: CASRPLISGLTQYF; CDR3 DNA: TGTGCCAGTCGGCCTCTTATCTCGGGTCTAACCCAGTACTTC
D gene: NA; clone size: NA; J gene: TRBJ1-3; CDR3 length: 14; V gene: TRBV28; CDR3 protein: CASRSTTAGNTIYF; CDR3 DNA: TGTGCCAGCAGATCGACGACAGCTGGAAACACCATATATTTT
D gene: NA; clone size: NA; J gene: TRBJ1-2; CDR3 length: 15; V gene: TRBV29-1; CDR3 protein: CSVEGVQDRSYGYTF; CDR3 DNA: TGCAGCGTTGAAGGCGTCCAGGACAGATCGTATGGCTACACCTTC
D gene: NA; clone size: NA; J gene: TRBJ1-2; CDR3 length: 15; V gene: TRBV25-1; CDR3 protein: CASSDPGRSTYGYTF; CDR3 DNA: TGTGCCAGCAGTGACCCGGGACGGAGTACTTATGGCTACACCTTC
D gene: TRBD2; clone size: once; J gene: TRBJ2-1; CDR3 length: 14; V gene: TRBV10-3; CDR3 protein: CAISSGTSWNEQFF; CDR3 DNA: TGTGCCATCAGCTCCGGGACTAGTTGGAATGAGCAGTTCTTC
D gene: NA; clone size: NA; J gene: TRBJ1-6; CDR3 length: 16; V gene: TRBV2; CDR3 protein: CASRATANSMNSPLHF; CDR3 DNA: TGTGCCAGCAGGGCGACAGCAAATTCCATGAATTCACCCCTCCACTTT
D gene: TRBD1; clone size: NA; J gene: TRBJ1-4; CDR3 length: 14; V gene: TRBV7-2; CDR3 protein: CASSLLQGAEKLFF; CDR3 DNA: TGTGCCAGCAGCTTATTACAGGGGGCTGAAAAACTGTTTTTT
D gene: NA; clone size: NA; J gene: TRBJ2-3; CDR3 length: 14; V gene: TRBV7-2; CDR3 protein: CASSLVYSADTQYF; CDR3 DNA: TGTGCCAGCAGCTTAGTCTATAGCGCAGATACGCAGTATTTT
D gene: TRBD2; clone size: NA; J gene: TRBJ2-5; CDR3 length: 15; V gene: TRBV7-9; CDR3 protein: CASSFWTSGQETQYF; CDR3 DNA: TGTGCCAGCAGCTTCTGGACTAGCGGACAAGAGACCCAGTACTTC
D gene: TRBD1; clone size: NA; J gene: TRBJ1-2; CDR3 length: 13; V gene: TRBV5-4; CDR3 protein: CASSRQGASGYTF; CDR3 DNA: TGTGCCAGCAGCCGACAGGGTGCTTCTGGCTACACCTTC
D gene: NA; clone size: NA; J gene: TRBJ2-5; CDR3 length: 21; V gene: TRBV9; CDR3 protein: CASSVAPSRQSPGTPQETQYF; CDR3 DNA: TGTGCCAGCAGCGTAGCCCCCTCCCGACAGTCTCCCGGGACACCGCAAGAGACCCAGTACTTC
D gene: NA; clone size: NA; J gene: TRBJ1-1; CDR3 length: 14; V gene: TRBV2; CDR3 protein: CASASTREITEAFF; CDR3 DNA: TGTGCCAGCGCATCTACTAGGGAAATCACTGAAGCTTTCTTT
D gene: TRBD1; clone size: NA; J gene: TRBJ2-1; CDR3 length: 16; V gene: TRBV7-2; CDR3 protein: CASSPQTGWAYNEQFF; CDR3 DNA: TGTGCCAGCAGCCCGCAGACAGGGTGGGCCTACAATGAGCAGTTCTTC
D gene: TRBD2; clone size: NA; J gene: TRBJ2-7; CDR3 length: 17; V gene: TRBV10-3; CDR3 protein: CAIPLRLTSGFVHEQYF; CDR3 DNA: TGTGCCATTCCTCTAAGATTGACTAGCGGCTTTGTCCACGAGCAGTACTTC
D gene: TRBD1; clone size: NA; J gene: TRBJ2-2; CDR3 length: 19; V gene: TRBV28; CDR3 protein: CASTLYQDRGQGYTGELFF; CDR3 DNA: TGTGCCAGCACTCTCTACCAGGACAGGGGGCAGGGGTACACCGGGGAGCTGTTTTTT
D gene: NA; clone size: NA; J gene: TRBJ2-1; CDR3 length: 12; V gene: TRBV18; CDR3 protein: CASSPATNEQFF; CDR3 DNA: TGTGCCAGCTCACCAGCGACGAATGAGCAGTTCTTC
D gene: NA; clone size: few; J gene: TRBJ2-2; CDR3 length: 14; V gene: TRBV30; CDR3 protein: CAWRPRGAPGELFF; CDR3 DNA: TGTGCCTGGAGGCCACGCGGGGCTCCCGGGGAGCTGTTTTTT
D gene: TRBD2; clone size: once; J gene: TRBJ2-1; CDR3 length: 15; V gene: TRBV7-3; CDR3 protein: CASSLTSGSGYEQFF; CDR3 DNA: TGTGCCAGCAGTCTTACTAGCGGGAGCGGGTATGAGCAGTTCTTC
D gene: NA; clone size: NA; J gene: TRBJ2-5; CDR3 length: 12; V gene: TRBV10-2; CDR3 protein: CASRRRGETQYF; CDR3 DNA: TGCGCCTCTCGGAGGAGGGGAGAGACCCAGTACTTC
D gene: NA; clone size: NA; J gene: TRBJ2-7; CDR3 length: 15; V gene: TRBV7-8; CDR3 protein: CASRPDSRVPYEQYF; CDR3 DNA: TGTGCCAGCAGACCCGACAGCCGAGTCCCCTACGAGCAGTACTTC
D gene: NA; clone size: NA; J gene: TRBJ2-7; CDR3 length: 13; V gene: TRBV7-9; CDR3 protein: CASSSDRYDEQYF; CDR3 DNA: TGTGCCAGCAGCTCAGACAGGTACGACGAGCAGTACTTC
D gene: NA; clone size: NA; J gene: TRBJ2-2; CDR3 length: 14; V gene: TRBV5-1; CDR3 protein: CASEAGYNTGELFF; CDR3 DNA: TGCGCCAGCGAAGCGGGCTATAACACCGGGGAGCTGTTTTTT
D gene: NA; clone size: NA; J gene: TRBJ2-2; CDR3 length: 14; V gene: TRBV5-5; CDR3 protein: CASSLYPSQGELFF; CDR3 DNA: TGTGCCAGCAGCTTGTATCCGAGCCAAGGGGAGCTGTTTTTT
D gene: TRBD2; clone size: NA; J gene: TRBJ2-2; CDR3 length: 16; V gene: TRBV7-3; CDR3 protein: CASSSPGLAGGGELFF; CDR3 DNA: TGTGCCAGCAGCTCCCCGGGACTAGCGGGGGGCGGGGAGCTGTTTTTT
D gene: NA; clone size: NA; J gene: TRBJ1-1; CDR3 length: 15; V gene: TRBV7-9; CDR3 protein: CASSFPGQRNTEAFF; CDR3 DNA: TGTGCCAGCAGCTTCCCCGGACAGAGGAACACTGAAGCTTTCTTT